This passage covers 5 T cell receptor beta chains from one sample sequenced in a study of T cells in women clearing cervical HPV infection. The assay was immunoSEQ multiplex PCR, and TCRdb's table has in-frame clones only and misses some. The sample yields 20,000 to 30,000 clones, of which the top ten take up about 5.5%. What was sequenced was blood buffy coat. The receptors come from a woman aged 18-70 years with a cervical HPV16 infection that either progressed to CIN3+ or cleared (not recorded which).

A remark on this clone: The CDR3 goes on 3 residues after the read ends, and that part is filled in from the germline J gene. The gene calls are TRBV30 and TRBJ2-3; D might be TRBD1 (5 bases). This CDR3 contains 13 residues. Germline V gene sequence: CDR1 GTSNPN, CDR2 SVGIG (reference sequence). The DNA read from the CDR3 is TGTGCCTGGAGTAAGGGGAACCAAGAGACG. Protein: CAWSKGNQET. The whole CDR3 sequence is CAWSKGNQETQYF.

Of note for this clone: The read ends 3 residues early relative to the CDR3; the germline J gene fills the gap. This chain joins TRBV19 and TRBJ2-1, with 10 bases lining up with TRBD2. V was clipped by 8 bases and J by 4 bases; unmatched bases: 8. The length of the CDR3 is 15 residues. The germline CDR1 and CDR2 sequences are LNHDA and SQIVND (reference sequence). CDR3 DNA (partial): TGTGCCAGTCGACTGGCTAGCGGGGGTTACAATGAG. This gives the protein CASRLASGGYNE. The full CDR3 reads CASRLASGGYNEQFF.

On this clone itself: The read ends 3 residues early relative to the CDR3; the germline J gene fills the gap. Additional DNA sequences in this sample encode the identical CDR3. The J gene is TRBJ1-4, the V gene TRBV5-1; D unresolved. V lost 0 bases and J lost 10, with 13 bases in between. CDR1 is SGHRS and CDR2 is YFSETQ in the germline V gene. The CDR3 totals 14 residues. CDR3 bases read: TGCGCCAGCAGCTTGGAATCAGGACTGGGAAAA. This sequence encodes CASSLESGLGK. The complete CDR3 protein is CASSLESGLGKLFF.

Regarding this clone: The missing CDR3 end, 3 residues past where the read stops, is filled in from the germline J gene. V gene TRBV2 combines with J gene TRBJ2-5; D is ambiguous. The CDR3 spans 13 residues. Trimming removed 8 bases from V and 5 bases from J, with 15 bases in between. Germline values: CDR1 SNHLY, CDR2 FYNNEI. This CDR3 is CASLLRVSETQYF. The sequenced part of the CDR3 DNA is TGTGCCAGCCTCCTTCGGGTATCCGAGACC.

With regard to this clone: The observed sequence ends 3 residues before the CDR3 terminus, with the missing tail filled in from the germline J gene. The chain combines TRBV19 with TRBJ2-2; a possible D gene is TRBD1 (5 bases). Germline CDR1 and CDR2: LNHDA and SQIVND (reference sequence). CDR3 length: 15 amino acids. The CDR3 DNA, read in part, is TGTGCCAGTAGTTCCCAGGGTTTAACTAATGAAAAG. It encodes CASSSQGLTNEK. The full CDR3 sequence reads CASSSQGLTNEKLFF.